A selection of T cell receptor beta chains follows, all from one sample in a study of Tregs in tolerant kidney transplant recipients. The table came from immunoSEQ multiplex PCR; TCRdb's copy has only in-frame clones and leaves some out. The profile shows roughly 120,000 clones, around nine tenths of them singletons. Sequencing was performed on CD4+ T cells from blood. These receptors were obtained from a human donor in good health. The CDR3 runs from the conserved cysteine through the conserved F or W. A D gene is named only where the DNA matches it firmly. A row's size may be missing; if present it is once, few, many or a size class.

>TRBV15|TRBJ2-5|once|TRBD2
TGTGCCACCAGCAGAGCTAATACGGGACTAGGCTCGGCCCAGTACTTC
CATSRANTGLGSAQYF
>TRBV7-8|TRBJ2-4|once|TRBD2
TGTGCCAGCAGCTTGTCTGGAACTAGCGGGGAAAACATTCAGTACTTC
CASSLSGTSGENIQYF
>TRBV5-8|TRBJ1-4|NA|NA
TGTGCCAGCAGCTCGGGGCGTGGGGGCGCAACTAATGAAAAACTGTTTTTT
CASSSGRGGATNEKLFF
>TRBV4-2|TRBJ1-4|NA|NA
TGTGCCAGCAGCCAGGGAGGTGGTAATGAAAAACTGTTTTTT
CASSQGGGNEKLFF
>TRBV5-5|TRBJ2-2|NA|TRBD2
TGTGCCAGCAGCCATACTAGCGGTTCTAACACCGGGGAGCTGTTTTTT
CASSHTSGSNTGELFF
>TRBV5-5|TRBJ2-7|NA|TRBD1
TGTGCCAGCAGCTCCACGGAATACAGGGGTTACGAGCAGTACTTC
CASSSTEYRGYEQYF
>TRBV13|TRBJ1-3|NA|TRBD1
TGTGCCAGCAGCCGCGACAGGGTCTCTGGAAACACCATATATTTT
CASSRDRVSGNTIYF
>TRBV2|TRBJ2-7|NA|NA
TGTGCCAGCGCTTATGAAGGGTCGGGGAACTACGAGCAGTACTTC
CASAYEGSGNYEQYF
>TRBV5-3|TRBJ1-1|NA|TRBD1
TGTGCCAGAAGCAGGACAGGTGAGAACACTGAAGCTTTCTTT
CARSRTGENTEAFF
>TRBV5-1|TRBJ2-2|NA|NA
TGCGCCAGCAGCTTTGGAGGGGCACGGAACACCGGGGAGCTGTTTTTT
CASSFGGARNTGELFF
>TRBV5-1|TRBJ2-5|once|TRBD1
TGCGCCAGCAGCTTGGGTGGACAGGGGGGAGAGACCCAGTACTTC
CASSLGGQGGETQYF
>TRBV5-5|TRBJ2-2|NA|TRBD2
TGTGCCAGCAGCCTCCTAGCGGGAGCGTCGGGGGAGCTGTTTTTT
CASSLLAGASGELFF
>TRBV30|TRBJ1-2|NA|TRBD1
TGTGCCTGGAGTGTTGGACAGGGGTATGGCTACACCTTC
CAWSVGQGYGYTF
>TRBV6-5|TRBJ1-1|NA|NA
TGTGCCAGCAGTCGACAGATCGGGGCCACTGAAGCTTTCTTT
CASSRQIGATEAFF
>TRBV27|TRBJ2-1|few|TRBD2
TGTGCCAGCACCCCCGCGGGGGGCCGTGACAATGAGCAGTTCTTC
CASTPAGGRDNEQFF
>TRBV18|TRBJ1-1|NA|NA
TGTGCCAGCTCACCGAACGGACAGACGAACACTGAAGCTTTCTTT
CASSPNGQTNTEAFF
>TRBV7-9|TRBJ2-7|once|NA
TGTGCCAGCAGTTCCGGACTCAAATACGAGCAGTACTTC
CASSSGLKYEQYF
>TRBV10-3|TRBJ1-3|NA|NA
TGTGCCATCAGTGCGGACTACTCTGGAAACACCATATATTTT
CAISADYSGNTIYF
>TRBV29-1|TRBJ2-2|NA|TRBD1
TGCAGCGTTCACCGGGACAGCAACACCGGGGAGCTGTTTTTT
CSVHRDSNTGELFF
>TRBV7-6|TRBJ2-3|NA|TRBD2
TGTGCCAGCAGCTTACTCCAGGAGAGCGGGGCTAGCACAGATACGCAGTATTTT
CASSLLQESGASTDTQYF
>TRBV6-5|TRBJ1-6|NA|NA
TGTGCCAGCAGTTACCAGCTAGGGGGTTCACCCCTCCACTTT
CASSYQLGGSPLHF
>TRBV18|TRBJ1-4|NA|TRBD1
TGTGCCAGCTCACCAAAGACAGGGGGAAATGAAAAACTGTTTTTT
CASSPKTGGNEKLFF
>TRBV30|TRBJ1-2|NA|TRBD1
TGTGCCTGGAACAGGGGGCTTGGCTACACCTTC
CAWNRGLGYTF
>TRBV25-1|TRBJ1-2|NA|NA
TGTGCCAGCAGGCAACAGGATATCTATGGCTACACCTTC
CASRQQDIYGYTF
>TRBV6-5|TRBJ2-1|once|NA
TGTGCCAGCACCCCTCCGGGACCGTACAATGAGCAGTTCTTC
CASTPPGPYNEQFF
>TRBV9|TRBJ1-1|NA|TRBD1
TGTGCCAGCAGCGTAGGGGCACCGGGACAGGAAGCTTTCTTT
CASSVGAPGQEAFF
>TRBV18|TRBJ1-5|NA|NA
TGTGCCAGCTCACTAACAGGGAACAATCAGCCCCAGCATTTT
CASSLTGNNQPQHF
>TRBV6-5|TRBJ1-3|once|NA
TGTGCCAGCAGGGTCTTCTCTGGAAACACCATATATTTT
CASRVFSGNTIYF
>TRBV30|TRBJ1-5|few|NA
TGTGCCTGGAATCGGGACCCTAATCAGCCCCAGCATTTT
CAWNRDPNQPQHF
>TRBV7-7|TRBJ2-5|NA|NA
TGTGCCAGCAGCCAGGGGGGGGTTGGGGAGACCCAGTACTTC
CASSQGGVGETQYF
>TRBV18|TRBJ2-5|NA|NA
TGTGCCAGCTCACCACAGCGGAGGGGGGAGACCCAGTACTTC
CASSPQRRGETQYF
>TRBV5-5|TRBJ2-1|NA|TRBD1
TGTGCCAGCAGCTTCGGGGGACAGGGATACAATGAGCAGTTCTTC
CASSFGGQGYNEQFF
>TRBV7-2|TRBJ1-1|NA|NA
TGTGCCAGCAGCTTAGCGGGGACCGGGGGGCTTGAAGCTTTCTTT
CASSLAGTGGLEAFF
>TRBV2|TRBJ2-1|NA|TRBD2
TGTGCCAGCAGGCTAACGACCGGGACTAGCGGTCCCTACAATGAGCAGTTCTTC
CASRLTTGTSGPYNEQFF
>TRBV5-6|TRBJ2-1|NA|NA
TGTGCCAGCAGCGCCGGAAGGGCGTCCTACAATGAGCAGTTCTTC
CASSAGRASYNEQFF
>TRBV2|TRBJ1-3|NA|NA
TGTGCCAGCAGTCAGACAGCCAACTCTGGAAACACCATATATTTT
CASSQTANSGNTIYF
>TRBV6-5|TRBJ2-1|few|NA
TGTGCCAGCAGTACACGGGGGGCTTGGGGTGAGCAGTTCTTC
CASSTRGAWGEQFF
>TRBV6-5|TRBJ2-7|NA|NA
TGTGCCAGCAACCCGAGAACCGAGGGCGAGCAGTACTTC
CASNPRTEGEQYF
>TRBV11-2|TRBJ2-7|NA|TRBD2
TGTGCCAGCAGCTCGACTAGCGGAGACTACGAGCAGTACTTC
CASSSTSGDYEQYF
>TRBV29-1|TRBJ2-7|NA|NA
TGCAGCGTTCCTGGGTTTCTCCCGCCCTACGAGCAGTACTTC
CSVPGFLPPYEQYF
>TRBV6-5|TRBJ1-1|NA|NA
TGTGCCAGCAGTAAACTGGGGCAAGGATCCACTGAAGCTTTCTTT
CASSKLGQGSTEAFF
>TRBV2|TRBJ1-5|NA|NA
TGTGCCAGCTCAGAGGGGTCAGGCAATCAGCCCCAGCATTTT
CASSEGSGNQPQHF
>TRBV6-5|TRBJ1-1|once|NA
TGTGCCAGCGGCTCCCTGTGGACTGAAGCTTTCTTT
CASGSLWTEAFF
>TRBV11-2|TRBJ2-7|NA|NA
TGTGCCAGCAGCTTAGGCCACGCCCCTCAGTACGAGCAGTACTTC
CASSLGHAPQYEQYF
>TRBV21-1|TRBJ2-7|NA|NA
TGTGCCAGCAACCAAGGGGGAGGGACGCTACACCCCTACGAGCAGTACTTC
CASNQGGGTLHPYEQYF
>TRBV5-6|TRBJ2-3|once|NA
TGTGCCAGCAGCTTGGTTAGCGGAAGCACAGATACGCAGTATTTT
CASSLVSGSTDTQYF
>TRBV29-1|TRBJ1-2|NA|NA
TGCAGCGTTGAGTCAGACAAAGGAGCCATCTATGGCTACACCTTC
CSVESDKGAIYGYTF
>TRBV2|TRBJ2-7|once|NA
TGTGCCAGCAGTGAAGCGGGGGGGCTTAAGCAGTACTTC
CASSEAGGLKQYF
>TRBV6-5|TRBJ2-5|few|TRBD2
TGTGCCAGCAGTTACTCCCAGCGGGGGCCGCTGGAGACCCAGTACTTC
CASSYSQRGPLETQYF
>TRBV14|TRBJ2-5|NA|TRBD2
TGTGCCAGCAGCCGGGGGGGAGAGACCCAGTACTTC
CASSRGGETQYF
>TRBV29-1|TRBJ2-3|NA|NA
TGCAGCGTGGGGGGGGCGCGAGATACGCAGTATTTT
CSVGGARDTQYF
>TRBV9|TRBJ2-7|NA|TRBD1
TGTGCCAGCAGCCTCACAGGGGGCTGGGAGCAGTACTTC
CASSLTGGWEQYF
>TRBV11-3|TRBJ1-1|NA|NA
TGTGCCAGCAGCCGACAGCTGAACACTGAAGCTTTCTTT
CASSRQLNTEAFF
>TRBV29-1|TRBJ2-3|NA|TRBD2
TGCAGCGTCCCCGGGACTAGCGGGAGTTCAGATACGCAGTATTTT
CSVPGTSGSSDTQYF
>TRBV18|TRBJ2-4|NA|TRBD1
TGTGCCAGCTCACCAAGGACAGGGGTTGGCGGGGTCGCCAAAAACATTCAGTACTTC
CASSPRTGVGGVAKNIQYF
>TRBV7-3|TRBJ2-1|NA|TRBD2
TGTGCCAGCAGCTTAAATCCTAGCGGGGGGAAAAATGAGCAGTTCTTC
CASSLNPSGGKNEQFF